This T cell receptor beta chain was captured in a study of CD8 T cells in ankylosing spondylitis. Broader study findings: Disease-linked clones reportedly concentrated significantly in matched ankylosing spondylitis synovial fluid. Previously reported in reactive arthritis synovial fluid and blood were some of the motif variants. Disease-linked clones bore a CD8+ phenotype, appearing relatively rarely in peripheral blood. A motif of 8 or 9 highly homologous TCR beta variants was seen as apparently characteristic of ankylosing spondylitis blood.

Regarding this clonotype: Its antigen is currently unknown.

V lost 2 bases, J lost 5 bases, and 7 bases stayed unmatched. Germline V gene lookup returns CDR1 SGHTA and CDR2 FQGNSA. The CDR3 spans 15 residues. The TCR beta libraries were generated through quantitative 5'-RACE incorporating molecular barcodes. Each CDR3 protein gets one entry after TCRdb re-called the 5' RACE reads with MiXCR. The table has 500,000 to 550,000 distinct CDR3 sequences, about an eighth seen once. This chain joins TRBV7-2 and TRBJ2-3, with TRBD2 matching over 7 bases. This TCR derives from a male donor with ankylosing spondylitis. The material sequenced was blood, either unsorted or a sorted T cell fraction (not recorded which). The CDR3 sequence: CASSLKLTSLDTQYF. CDR3 coding DNA: TGTGCCAGCAGCTTAAAATTGACTAGCCTAGATACGCAGTATTTT.